This TCR beta chain was recorded in a study of patients and donors after allogeneic stem cell transplantation. Trimming removed 6 bases at V and 0 bases at J, with 12 bases between. This CDR3 is 15 amino acids long. This clonotype was counted only a few times. Using its own MiXCR run on the RT-PCR reads, TCRdb lists one record per CDR3 protein. The table records some 880,000 distinct CDR3 sequences, more than 15% of them present only once. The gene calls are TRBV12-3 or TRBV12-4 and TRBJ1-5, with a possible D match to TRBD1 (5 bases). This TCR was recovered from a human donor who was either an allogeneic HSCT recipient or a stem cell or donor lymphocyte infusion donor (not recorded which). It is not recorded whose cells these are; they may come from a transplant donor. The specimen was blood, either unsorted or a sorted T cell fraction (not recorded which). The CDR3 loop reads CASSRDRTSNQPQHF. CDR3 coding DNA: TGTGCCAGCAGCCGGGACCGAACTAGCAATCAGCCCCAGCATTTT.